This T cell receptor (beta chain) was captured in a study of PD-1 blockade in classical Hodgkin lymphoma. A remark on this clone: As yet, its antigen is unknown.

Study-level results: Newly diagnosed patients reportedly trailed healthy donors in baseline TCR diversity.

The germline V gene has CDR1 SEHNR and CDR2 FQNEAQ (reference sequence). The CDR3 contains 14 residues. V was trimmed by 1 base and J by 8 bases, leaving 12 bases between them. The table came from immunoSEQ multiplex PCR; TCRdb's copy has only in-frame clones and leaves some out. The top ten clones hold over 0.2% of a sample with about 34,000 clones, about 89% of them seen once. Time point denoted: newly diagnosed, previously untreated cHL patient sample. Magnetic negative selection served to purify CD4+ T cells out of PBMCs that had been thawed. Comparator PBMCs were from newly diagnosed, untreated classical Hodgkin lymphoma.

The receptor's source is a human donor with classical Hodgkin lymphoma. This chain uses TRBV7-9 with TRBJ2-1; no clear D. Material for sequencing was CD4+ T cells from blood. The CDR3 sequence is CASSLEEWGDEQFF. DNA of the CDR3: TGTGCCAGCAGCTTAGAGGAATGGGGTGATGAGCAGTTCTTC.